This TCR beta chain was recorded in a study of T cell repertoires in cytomegalovirus infection. Study in general: Public TCR beta signatures indicated both CMV infection and matching HLA type. Study findings and constraints: The cumulative frequency of public TCR beta families distinguished individuals who carried CMV together with the relevant HLA. Predominance within the ex vivo response was attributable to HLA-C-restricted CMV-specific TCR beta clonotypes.

The CDR3 consists of 14 residues. V lost 6 bases to trimming and J lost 4 bases, with 16 bases between them. The germline gives CDR1 SGHRS, CDR2 YFSETQ. This clonotype was counted between two and nine times. No antigen is known for it. Using its own MiXCR run on the reads, TCRdb lists one record per CDR3 protein. The table lists 7,000 to 8,000 distinct CDR3 sequences, under 55% of them singletons. The TCR originated in a human donor in good health (CMV status not recorded). Some clones in this sample may be carry-over from other donors' samples. The chain is built from TRBV5-1 and TRBJ1-1, with TRBD1 as a possible D gene (5 bases). Sequenced: PBMCs, sequenced either directly or after in vitro stimulation (not recorded which). The CDR3 DNA is TGCGCCAGCACCCGAAGCCAGGGAGCCACTGAAGCTTTCTTT. It specifies CASTRSQGATEAFF. Full variable domain (missing parts from reference TRBV5-1 and TRBJ1-1): KAGVTQTPRYLIKTRGQQVTLSCSPISGHRSVSWYQQTPGQGLQFLFEYFSETQRNKGNFPGRFSGRQFSNSRSEMNVSTLELGDSALYLCASTRSQGATEAFFGQGTRLTVV.